Following are 9 T cell receptor beta chains from one sample sequenced in a study of a mutant IDH1 vaccine in newly diagnosed glioma. Some clones are missing from TCRdb's copy, which holds only in-frame ones; the method was immunoSEQ multiplex PCR. The sample consists of over 45,000 clones, around 94% of them appearing once. Sample time point: week 35, safety follow-up. Each vaccine dose was 300 ug of mutant IDH1 20-mer peptide, with topical imiquimod. For these TCRs, the target antigens are not known. This material consisted of PBMCs, taken from a glioma patient whose treatment included an IDH1 peptide vaccine. These receptors originate from a man aged 45 to 65 with glioma.

The V call is TRBV4-1, the J call TRBJ2-1, with D hard to call. CDR3 length equals 13 residues. Trimming removed 0 bases at V and 7 bases at J, with 7 bases between. CDR1 and CDR2 from the germline V gene are MGHRA and YSYEKL. The chain's CDR3 is CASSQDMGNEQFF. In nucleotides, the CDR3 is TGCGCCAGCAGCCAAGATATGGGAAATGAGCAGTTCTTC.

The chain couples TRBV18 to TRBJ2-5, with D possibly being TRBD1 or TRBD2 (6 bases each). Per germline, CDR1 KGHSH and CDR2 LQKENI. The CDR3 runs to 13 residues. The V gene lost 4 bases and the J gene lost 2 bases, with 8 bases spanning the gap. The CDR3 sequence: CASSQGGQETQYF. CDR3 sequence (DNA): TGTGCCAGCTCACAGGGGGGACAAGAGACCCAGTACTTC.

This CDR3 is CASSIEQGKVENIQYF. The CDR3 nucleotides read TGTGCCAGTAGTATAGAGCAGGGAAAGGTGGAAAACATTCAGTACTTC. The rearrangement uses TRBV19 and TRBJ2-4, with D perhaps TRBD1 (5 bases). The CDR3 has 16 residues. V lost 0 bases, J lost 5 bases, and 14 bases lay in between. The V gene's germline CDR1 is LNHDA and CDR2 SQIVND (reference sequence).

The V gene is TRBV5-1, the J gene TRBJ2-7, with 11 bases lining up with TRBD2. Trimming took 5 bases from V and 6 from J; bases not matched to a gene: 13. This CDR3 spans 16 amino acids. Germline CDR1 and CDR2: SGHRS and YFSETQ. DNA of the CDR3: TGCGCCAGCAGGGGCGGGGTAGCGGGGGGGCCCGGCGAGCAGTACTTC. Residues: CASRGGVAGGPGEQYF. Full variable domain (remainder filled in from reference TRBV5-1 and TRBJ2-7): KAGVTQTPRYLIKTRGQQVTLSCSPISGHRSVSWYQQTPGQGLQFLFEYFSETQRNKGNFPGRFSGRQFSNSRSEMNVSTLELGDSALYLCASRGGVAGGPGEQYFGPGTRLTVT.

The chain carries TRBV18 and TRBJ1-1; no definite D call. The CDR3 has 15 residues. The V gene lost 6 bases and the J gene lost 0 bases, with 14 bases spanning the gap. The germline gives CDR1 KGHSH, CDR2 LQKENI. This CDR3 reads CASSRGGWMNTEAFF. The DNA for the CDR3 is TGTGCCAGCTCGCGGGGTGGATGGATGAACACTGAAGCTTTCTTT.

V gene TRBV7-8 combines with J gene TRBJ2-2; 11 bases align to TRBD1. This CDR3 has 16 amino acids. V shed 5 bases, J shed 4 bases, and the junction held 6 bases outside the gene matches. CDR1 is SGHVS, CDR2 FQNEAQ, per germline. The CDR3 region has the DNA TGTGCCAGCAGCACCGGGACAGGGGGTCTCACCGGGGAGCTGTTTTTT. Its translation: CASSTGTGGLTGELFF.

The genes are TRBV5-5 and TRBJ1-5; perhaps TRBD1 as D (6 bases). CDR3 length equals 16 residues. The V gene's germline CDR1 is SGHKS and CDR2 YYEKEE (reference sequence). V was shortened by 0 bases and J by 5 bases, with 15 bases between the two germline ends. Here the CDR3 DNA reads TGTGCCAGCAGCTTGGCTGTAGCCAGGGGAGATCAGCCCCAGCATTTT. It is translated as CASSLAVARGDQPQHF.

The CDR3 DNA reads as TGTGCCAGCAGCTTAGTGTCGGGTCAGCCCCAGCATTTT. This gives the protein CASSLVSGQPQHF. The chain employs TRBV7-8 and TRBJ1-5; unclear D gene. Germline V gives CDR1 SGHVS, CDR2 FQNEAQ. V lost 1 base and J lost 6, with 7 bases in between. CDR3 size: 13 residues.

V gene TRBV30 combines with J gene TRBJ2-1, with D possibly being TRBD1 (5 bases). There are 15 residues in the CDR3. V was cut by 7 bases and J by 0 bases, with 16 bases left in between. CDR1 GTSNPN and CDR2 SVGIG come from the germline V gene (reference sequence). The CDR3 coding sequence is TGTGCCTCCCGTGGCCGACAGAGCTCCTACAATGAGCAGTTCTTC. This sequence encodes CASRGRQSSYNEQFF. Full variable domain (rest looked up from reference TRBV30 and TRBJ2-1): SQTIHQWPATLVQPVGSPLSLECTVEGTSNPNLYWYRQAAGRGLQLLFYSVGIGQISSEVPQNLSASRPQDRQFILSSKKLLLSDSGFYLCASRGRQSSYNEQFFGPGTRLTVL.